These 20 T cell receptor beta chains originate from one sample sequenced in a study of blood T cell repertoires in COVID-19. Libraries were prepared by immunoSEQ multiplex PCR; TCRdb keeps only in-frame clonotypes and omits some of them. The repertoire holds approximately 300,000 clones, with roughly 87% as singletons. The sequenced sample consisted of peripheral blood. The receptors stem from a man aged 18 to 29 with active or convalescent COVID-19.

This rearrangement joins TRBV4-1 to TRBJ2-3; TRBD2 agrees at 7 bases. This CDR3 has 15 residues. V was clipped by 3 bases and J by 4 bases; unmatched bases: 7. Germline CDR1 MGHRA, CDR2 YSYEKL. CDR3 nucleotide sequence: TGCGCCAGCAGCCACGGGAGCGGGGACCCAGATACGCAGTATTTT. As protein: CASSHGSGDPDTQYF.

The chain carries TRBV27 and TRBJ2-1; TRBD2 matches 10 bases. The CDR3 has 16 amino acids. The V gene end was trimmed by 5 bases and the J gene end by 0 bases; junction bases not matched to a gene: 4. In germline, CDR1 is MNHEY, CDR2 SMNVEV (reference sequence). CDR3: CASSTGLANSYNEQFF. CDR3 in DNA: TGTGCCAGCAGTACGGGACTAGCGAACTCCTACAATGAGCAGTTCTTC.

This sequence joins TRBV15 and TRBJ1-1; the D gene is possibly TRBD1 (6 bases). The CDR3 covers 14 residues. V was pared by 2 bases and J by 7 bases, with 14 bases between. Germline V CDR1 and CDR2: LNHNV, YYDKDF (reference sequence). CDR3 sequence reads: CATSRTRTDHEAFF. The CDR3 DNA reads as TGTGCCACCAGCAGAACCCGGACAGATCATGAAGCTTTCTTT.

This clone was seen only a few times. DNA of the CDR3: TGTGCCAGCAGGGGAGTGTACGAGCAGTACTTC. The encoded protein is CASRGVYEQYF. The rearrangement uses TRBV3-1 (or the pseudogene TRBV3-2) and TRBJ2-7; a weak D match, TRBD2 (5 bases). The CDR3 runs to 11 residues. The V end was cut by 6 bases, the J end by 4 bases, with 7 bases between. CDR1 is LGHDT, CDR2 YNNKEL, per germline (reference sequence).

J is TRBJ1-1 and V is TRBV5-1; 7 bases align to TRBD1. The germline V gene has CDR1 SGHRS and CDR2 YFSETQ. The CDR3 runs to 16 residues. V gave up 0 bases and J gave up 5 bases; unmatched junction bases: 10. The CDR3 sequence: CASSLARTGVMTEAFF. CDR3 bases: TGCGCCAGCAGCTTGGCCCGGACAGGAGTGATGACTGAAGCTTTCTTT.

The chain employs TRBV6-5 and TRBJ1-2; TRBD1 matches 9 bases. V trimming: 2 bases; J trimming: 1 base; junction bases outside the gene matches: 2. Germline V gene lookup returns CDR1 MNHEY and CDR2 SVGAGI. The CDR3 consists of 15 residues. CDR3 amino acids: CASSYGQGLNYGYTF. The CDR3 nucleotides read TGTGCCAGCAGTTACGGACAGGGGCTTAACTATGGCTACACCTTC.

The chain employs TRBV12-3 or TRBV12-4 and TRBJ2-3; the D gene is possibly TRBD1 (5 bases). The V end lost 7 bases, the J end lost 4 bases, and 9 bases lay between the germline ends. The CDR3 has 12 residues. CDR3 nucleotides: TGTGCCAGCACCGTGGGGCCAGATACGCAGTATTTT. It specifies CASTVGPDTQYF.

The gene calls are TRBV6-6 and TRBJ2-1; 8 bases are a match to TRBD1. CDR1 is MNHNY, CDR2 SVGAGI, per germline (reference sequence). V shed 0 bases and J 5 bases; nucleotides not matched to a gene: 6. The CDR3 sequence is 16 residues long. The CDR3 loop is CASSYSGQGAHNEQFF. The CDR3 coding sequence is TGTGCCAGCAGTTACTCAGGTCAGGGGGCCCACAATGAGCAGTTCTTC.

The chain couples TRBV11-2 to TRBJ2-7; TRBD1 agrees at 7 bases. The CDR3 runs 14 residues. The V gene end was trimmed by 0 bases and the J gene end by 7 bases; junction bases not matched to a gene: 6. The V gene's germline CDR1 is SGHAT and CDR2 FQNNGV. The CDR3 reads CASSLDPGQLEQYF. The DNA of the CDR3 is TGTGCCAGCAGCTTAGATCCGGGACAGTTAGAGCAGTACTTC.

The V gene is TRBV12-3 or TRBV12-4, the J gene TRBJ1-4; TRBD1 aligns across 8 bases. Unmatched junction bases numbered 7, after V lost 8 bases and J lost 8 bases. The CDR3 runs 13 residues. CDR3 sequence reads: CASGRQGAEKLFF. In nucleotides, the CDR3 is TGTGCCAGCGGTCGGCAGGGGGCCGAAAAACTGTTTTTT.

Only one count was recorded for this clone. V gene TRBV7-8 combines with J gene TRBJ2-4; 9 bases line up with TRBD1. Germline V lookup: CDR1 SGHVS, CDR2 FQNEAQ. The CDR3 has 15 amino acids. V gave up 6 bases and J gave up 0 bases; unmatched junction bases: 3. The CDR3 is CASRLDRGAKNIQYF. The CDR3 coding sequence is TGTGCCAGCAGGTTGGACAGGGGAGCCAAAAACATTCAGTACTTC.

The gene calls are TRBV5-1 and TRBJ1-4; TRBD1 is a possible D gene (6 bases). Germline V gene lookup returns CDR1 SGHRS and CDR2 YFSETQ. The CDR3 has 14 amino acids. V lost 2 bases to trimming and J lost 8 bases, with 13 bases between them. CDR3 coding DNA: TGCGCCAGCAGCTTTACAGGGTTAGGGGAAAAACTGTTTTTT. Amino acids: CASSFTGLGEKLFF. The full variable domain, rest sourced from reference TRBV5-1 and TRBJ1-4, is KAGVTQTPRYLIKTRGQQVTLSCSPISGHRSVSWYQQTPGQGLQFLFEYFSETQRNKGNFPGRFSGRQFSNSRSEMNVSTLELGDSALYLCASSFTGLGEKLFFGSGTQLSVL.

The chain uses TRBV9 and TRBJ1-3, with D unresolved. V lost 0 bases and J 2 bases, leaving 6 bases between the germline ends. Germline CDR1 reads SGDLS; CDR2 reads YYNGEE. CDR3 size: 14 residues. Written as DNA, the CDR3 is TGTGCCAGCAGCGTAGCTACGGCTGGAAACACCATATATTTT. It is translated as CASSVATAGNTIYF.

The chain joins TRBV27 to TRBJ2-3; possible D gene TRBD1, 5 bases. Germline V gene sequence: CDR1 MNHEY, CDR2 SMNVEV (reference sequence). The germline V and J ends were trimmed by 3 bases and 4 bases, with 11 bases remaining between them. The CDR3 covers 14 residues. Here the CDR3 DNA reads TGTGCCAGCAGTTTGAGCAGGGTCCCAGATACGCAGTATTTT. Translating gives CASSLSRVPDTQYF.

The chain is built from TRBV18 and TRBJ2-2; perhaps TRBD2 as D (5 bases). Trimming removed 0 bases at V and 7 bases at J, with 15 bases between. The CDR3 sequence is 16 residues long. Germline CDR1 reads KGHSH; CDR2 reads LQKENI. The CDR3 DNA follows: TGTGCCAGCTCACCACCGACCGCTATGGCGGGCGGGGAGCTGTTTTTT. This encodes CASSPPTAMAGGELFF.

This chain connects TRBV27 to TRBJ2-2, with no clear D. The germline gives CDR1 MNHEY, CDR2 SMNVEV (reference sequence). The germline V and J ends were trimmed by 7 bases and 4 bases, with 19 bases remaining between them. This CDR3 spans 16 amino acids. The CDR3 spells CASKPVPRERTGELFF. The CDR3 coding sequence is TGTGCCAGCAAACCCGTACCGAGAGAACGCACCGGGGAGCTGTTTTTT.

V and J are TRBV5-1 and TRBJ2-1; 16 nucleotides match TRBD2. This CDR3 is 17 amino acids long. Trimming cost V 3 bases and J 4 bases; bases outside gene matches: 4. CDR1 and CDR2 from the germline V gene are SGHRS and YFSETQ. CDR3 region: CASSWGLAGGEYNEQFF. The CDR3 DNA reads TGCGCCAGCAGCTGGGGACTAGCGGGAGGGGAGTACAATGAGCAGTTCTTC.

The rearrangement links TRBV27 to TRBJ2-7, with 9 bases lining up with TRBD1. Unmatched junction bases numbered 4, after V lost 0 bases and J lost 10 bases. The CDR3 runs 13 residues. CDR1 is MNHEY and CDR2 is SMNVEV in the germline V gene (reference sequence). CDR3 nucleotide sequence: TGTGCCAGCAGTTTATCGGGACAGGGTGTACAGTACTTC. It is translated as CASSLSGQGVQYF.

V gene TRBV28 combines with J gene TRBJ1-5; the D is unclear. Trimming left V 6 bases short and J 7 bases short, with 16 bases between. CDR1 is MDHEN and CDR2 is SYDVKM in the germline V gene. CDR3 length: 14 residues. Here the CDR3 reads CASRVPSSGQPQHF. The CDR3 coding sequence is TGTGCCAGCAGAGTTCCCTCGTCGGGACAGCCCCAGCATTTT.

This clone was observed a single time. The V gene is TRBV4-1, the J gene TRBJ2-1; 14 nucleotides align to TRBD2. The CDR3 is 20 residues long. Germline CDR1 reads MGHRA; CDR2 reads YSYEKL. The V segment lost 0 bases and the J segment 4 bases; nucleotides outside the gene matches: 11. The CDR3 nucleotides read TGCGCCAGCAGCCAAGATCAGGGACTAGCGGGAGAGCTCTCTTACAATGAGCAGTTCTTC. It specifies CASSQDQGLAGELSYNEQFF.